This TCR beta chain was profiled in a study of cytomegalovirus exposure and HLA in healthy donors. Study-wide context: The same platform used for the roughly 610 first-cohort repertoires was also used for the 90 to 150 validation repertoires, as a later analysis reported.

Data came from immunoSEQ multiplex PCR; TCRdb stores just in-frame clones and leaves some out. The top ten clones hold 0.6% to 0.8% of a sample with tens of thousands of clones, around 95% of them seen once. In regard to this clone: Antigen unknown.

Trimming took 9 bases from V and 9 from J; bases not matched to a gene: 17. CDR3 length equals 16 residues. In germline, CDR1 is KGHSH, CDR2 LQKENI. Study-wide findings and caveats: Published work reported that the classifier diagnosed cytomegalovirus status with high specificity and sensitivity. One later analysis, an examination of the roughly 110 validation repertoires, found that first-cohort TCR clusters tended to co-occur in them. Some 150 TCR beta chains were listed as cytomegalovirus-associated.

This sequence was found in a woman aged 18-29 years in good health and CMV-seronegative. The source material was PBMCs. The chain joins TRBV18 to TRBJ1-6; TRBD1 agrees at 7 bases. The CDR3 is CASSTGQARESSPLHF. CDR3 DNA sequence: TGTGCCAGTTCCACCGGACAGGCAAGAGAGTCTTCACCCCTCCACTTT. Complete variable domain (other parts from reference TRBV18 and TRBJ1-6): NAGVMQNPRHLVRRRGQEARLRCSPMKGHSHVYWYRQLPEEGLKFMVYLQKENIIDESGMPKERFSAEFPKEGPSILRIQQVVRGDSAAYFCASSTGQARESSPLHFGNGTRLTVT.